This T cell receptor (beta chain) was sequenced in a study of regulatory T cells in long-lasting Graves disease. HTBI primers from iRepertoire and Arm-PCR of CDR3 regions yielded the TCR beta libraries. TCRdb ran MiXCR on the multiplex PCR reads and lists one entry per CDR3 protein. Counted here are about 400,000 distinct CDR3 sequences, under 25% occurring once; the ten biggest clones make up around 20%. The CDR3 is 16 amino acids. Germline assignment: CDR1 SGHAT and CDR2 FQNNGV. With 1 base clipped from V and 6 bases from J, the junction kept 8 bases outside the gene matches. Time point defined: persistent/refractory GD, antithyroid drugs over 5 years with positive TRAb. From PBMCs, RNA was extracted and then used to make the TCR library.

V is TRBV11-2 and J is TRBJ2-7, with 11 bases matching TRBD2. Specimen: peripheral blood mononuclear cells (PBMCs), collected when the disease was refractory, from a patient treated with antithyroid drugs. This sequence originates from a female donor with Graves disease. The CDR3 here is CASSLGLAGGNREQYF. The CDR3 nucleotides read TGTGCCAGCAGCTTAGGGCTAGCGGGAGGCAATCGCGAGCAGTACTTC.